This paragraph reports one T cell receptor beta chain. This sample was included in a study of blood T cell repertoires in COVID-19. Background on the study: The study drew acute and convalescent COVID-19 samples from the United States, Italy and Spain.

Generated by immunoSEQ multiplex PCR, the TCRdb table keeps only in-frame clones and is missing some. The data show roughly 250,000 clones, with 82% seen just once and approximately 4.9% held by the top ten. The CDR3 is made up of 14 amino acids. V was trimmed by 5 bases and J by 5 bases, leaving 15 bases between them. Looked up from germline, CDR1 is MDHEN and CDR2 is SYDVKM. The sequence derives from a woman older than 75 with active or convalescent COVID-19. This rearrangement joins TRBV28 to TRBJ1-1; TRBD1 might be the D (5 bases). The material sequenced was peripheral blood. Here the CDR3 DNA reads TGTGCCAGCAGTCACGGACACCCAAGGACTGAAGCTTTCTTT. This gives the protein CASSHGHPRTEAFF. The full variable domain, completed using reference TRBV28 and TRBJ1-1, is DVKVTQSSRYLVKRTGEKVFLECVQDMDHENMFWYRQDPGLGLRLIYFSYDVKMKEKGDIPEGYSVSREKKERFSLILESASTNQTSMYLCASSHGHPRTEAFFGQGTRLTVV.